The 19 T cell receptor beta chains below come from one sample, sequenced in a study of PD-L1 blockade in urothelial cancer. Method: immunoSEQ multiplex PCR; TCRdb's copy keeps in-frame clones and lacks some. This table has roughly 87,000 clones, about nine tenths appearing once. The sequences come from PBMCs, collected around atezolizumab (anti-PD-L1) treatment. The receptors shown here come from a woman in her seventies with urothelial cancer.

This chain connects TRBV29-1 to TRBJ2-3; D is ambiguous. Germline CDR1 reads SQVTM; CDR2 reads ANQGSEA. This CDR3 is built from 14 residues. Trimming shortened V by 4 bases and J by 4 bases, and 15 bases separated the two germline ends. The CDR3 sequence is CSVVVRGVADTQYF. The CDR3 DNA sequence: TGCAGCGTTGTCGTCCGAGGTGTTGCAGATACGCAGTATTTT.

A remark on this clone: Germline is not matched at one junction end, which may reflect a read error. The rearrangement joins TRBV5-1 to TRBJ2-1; the D is unclear. The CDR3 length is 15 residues. Germline V lookup: CDR1 SGHRS, CDR2 YFSETQ. CDR3 nucleotides: TGCGCCAGCTGCTTGGTCCCATCCGGTTTCAATGAGCAGTTCTTC. As protein: CASCLVPSGFNEQFF.

This clone was picked up a small number of times. The chain couples TRBV6-1 to TRBJ2-3; 7 bases map to TRBD1. The V segment lost 7 bases and the J segment 2 bases; nucleotides outside the gene matches: 6. CDR3 length: 14 residues. Germline V CDR1 and CDR2: MNHNS, SASEGT. The CDR3 DNA reads TGTGCCAGCAAAATGGACAGGCACACAGATACGCAGTATTTT. This translates into CASKMDRHTDTQYF.

This rearrangement joins TRBV11-2 to TRBJ2-7, with TRBD1 as a possible D gene (5 bases). Trimming shortened V by 5 bases and J by 2 bases, and 16 bases separated the two germline ends. The CDR3 is 15 amino acids. Germline lookup yields CDR1 SGHAT and CDR2 FQNNGV. In DNA form, the CDR3 reads TGTGCCAGCAGCACCCATAAGGGGCTAGCCTACGAGCAGTACTTC. Translated, it gives CASSTHKGLAYEQYF.

The chain uses TRBV5-4 and TRBJ2-3; TRBD2 matches at 15 bases. This CDR3 is 15 amino acids long. With V trimmed by 6 bases and J by 6 bases, 5 bases remained unmatched. Germline V gene sequence: CDR1 SGHNT, CDR2 YYREEE (reference sequence). The CDR3 region is CASTRTSGGVDTQYF. The CDR3 DNA reads as TGTGCCAGCACCAGGACTAGCGGGGGGGTTGATACGCAGTATTTT.

This chain links TRBV27 with TRBJ2-3; TRBD2 might be the D (7 bases). CDR3 length: 16 amino acids. Trimming shortened V by 1 base and J by 4 bases, and 15 bases separated the two germline ends. Germline assignment: CDR1 MNHEY and CDR2 SMNVEV (reference sequence). The chain's CDR3 is CASSLFSGAGADTQYF. The CDR3 bases are TGTGCCAGCAGTTTATTTTCGGGGGCGGGGGCAGATACGCAGTATTTT.

V is TRBV27 and J is TRBJ2-5, with 8 bases fitting TRBD2. Germline CDR1 reads MNHEY; CDR2 reads SMNVEV (reference sequence). Unmatched junction bases numbered 5, after V lost 6 bases and J lost 2 bases. The CDR3 spans 14 residues. The chain's CDR3 is CASSRLARQETQYF. CDR3 coding DNA: TGTGCCAGCAGCCGACTAGCGAGGCAAGAGACCCAGTACTTC.

The chain combines TRBV11-2 with TRBJ1-5, with TRBD1 identical over 8 bases. The CDR3 has 15 amino acids. The germline gives CDR1 SGHAT, CDR2 FQNNGV. V lost 3 bases to trimming and J lost 6 bases; unmatched junction nucleotides: 7. The CDR3 sequence: CASSFQQGGGQPQHF. The CDR3 nucleotides are TGTGCCAGCAGCTTTCAACAGGGGGGTGGTCAGCCCCAGCATTTT.

The chain couples TRBV5-4 to TRBJ2-2, with 8 bases matching TRBD1. Germline V gives CDR1 SGHNT, CDR2 YYREEE (reference sequence). The CDR3 spans 15 residues. The V and J ends lost 2 bases and 5 bases, in that order; junction bases with no gene match: 5. The CDR3 nucleotides are TGTGCCAGCAGCTTTGGACAGGGAGAGACCGGGGAGCTGTTTTTT. As protein: CASSFGQGETGELFF.

The V call is TRBV4-2, the J call TRBJ1-6; TRBD1 might be the D (5 bases). Trimming removed 1 base at V and 6 bases at J, with 16 bases between. The CDR3 loop spans 17 amino acids. Germline-derived CDR1 and CDR2 are LGHNA and YNFKEQ. Here the CDR3 reads CASSQVPGPGGNSPLHF. In DNA form, the CDR3 reads TGTGCCAGCAGCCAAGTTCCGGGACCCGGGGGTAATTCACCCCTCCACTTT.

This sequence joins TRBV4-1 and TRBJ2-7; the match to TRBD2 covers 13 bases. V shed 1 base and J 9 bases; nucleotides not matched to a gene: 6. The CDR3 totals 15 residues. Germline V gene sequence: CDR1 MGHRA, CDR2 YSYEKL. CDR3 in DNA: TGCGCCAGCAGCCAAGGCCCACTAGCGGGAGGGTCGCAGTACTTC. Protein: CASSQGPLAGGSQYF.

The rearrangement uses TRBV28 and TRBJ2-7; possibly TRBD1 for D (7 bases). V gave up 2 bases and J gave up 5 bases, with 16 bases separating them. The CDR3 covers 15 residues. CDR1 is MDHEN, CDR2 SYDVKM, per germline. The CDR3 loop is CASSLMGQGGDEQYF. The CDR3 region has the DNA TGTGCCAGCAGTTTAATGGGGCAGGGGGGAGACGAGCAGTACTTC.

The chain employs TRBV5-4 and TRBJ1-6, with D possibly TRBD1 on 6 matching bases. Trimming cost V 4 bases and J 9 bases, with 14 bases left between them. This CDR3 contains 14 residues. Germline V lookup: CDR1 SGHNT, CDR2 YYREEE (reference sequence). As DNA, the CDR3 is TGTGCCAGCAGCCGTTCAGGGGTCGGTTCACCCCTCCACTTT. Translating gives CASSRSGVGSPLHF.

This chain uses TRBV6-1 with TRBJ2-7; 9 bases agree with TRBD2. Germline CDR1 is MNHNS and CDR2 is SASEGT. The CDR3 covers 14 residues. V shed 2 bases, J shed 5 bases, and the junction held 4 bases outside the gene matches. The CDR3 DNA reads as TGTGCCAGCAGTGAATTTCCTAGCGGGAACGAGCAGTACTTC. Translating it yields CASSEFPSGNEQYF.

This sequence joins TRBV11-2 and TRBJ2-7, with 8 bases fitting TRBD1. The V and J ends lost 4 bases and 5 bases, in that order; junction bases with no gene match: 1. Looked up from germline, CDR1 is SGHAT and CDR2 is FQNNGV. The CDR3 runs to 12 residues. The CDR3 nucleotides are TGTGCCAGCAGCTGGACAGGGAACGAGCAGTACTTC. This sequence encodes CASSWTGNEQYF.

The chain carries TRBV30 and TRBJ2-1; 9 nucleotides match TRBD1. This CDR3 has 13 amino acids. J gave up 12 bases and V 0 bases, and 6 bases lay outside the gene matches. Germline V gene data show CDR1 as GTSNPN and CDR2 as SVGIG (reference sequence). The CDR3 bases are TGTGCCTGGAGTGTATCGGACAGGGGCAGGCAGTTCTTC. Translated: CAWSVSDRGRQFF.

The genes are TRBV30 and TRBJ1-2, with 7 positions matching TRBD1. CDR1 is GTSNPN and CDR2 is SVGIG in the germline V gene (reference sequence). The trim removed 7 bases at V and 2 bases at J, leaving 7 bases unmatched. The CDR3 has 13 amino acids. CDR3 protein: CALYRGLNYGYTF. The DNA for the CDR3 is TGTGCCTTATACAGGGGTTTGAACTATGGCTACACCTTC.

This sequence joins TRBV19 and TRBJ1-5, with TRBD1 identical over 10 bases. With 3 bases clipped from V and 7 bases from J, the junction kept 15 bases outside the gene matches. This CDR3 comprises 18 residues. In germline, CDR1 is LNHDA, CDR2 SQIVND (reference sequence). CDR3 in DNA: TGTGCCAGTAGTATGCTACCGGGACAGGGGTTCCTTAGGCAGCCCCAGCATTTT. Translation: CASSMLPGQGFLRQPQHF.

The rearrangement links TRBV7-2 to TRBJ1-6; TRBD1 matches 8 bases. The germline gives CDR1 SGHTA, CDR2 FQGNSA. The CDR3 contains 15 residues. Losses at the gene ends were 0 bases for V and 10 bases for J; bases not matched to a gene: 5. The DNA for the CDR3 is TGTGCCAGCAGCTTAGCCGGCCAGGGGGCCTCACCCCTCCACTTT. Residues: CASSLAGQGASPLHF.